The 28 T cell receptor beta chains reported below all come from one sample, sequenced in a study of a mutant IDH1 vaccine in newly diagnosed glioma. Noted time point: baseline, week 1 (first vaccination visit). This sample's treatment: pre-vaccination baseline after standard-of-care therapy. Generated by immunoSEQ multiplex PCR, the TCRdb table keeps only in-frame clones and is missing some. The sample has around 87,000 clones, 83% seen once. The material was PBMCs, obtained from a glioma patient treated with radiotherapy, temozolomide or both. The receptors originated from a woman aged 45-59 years with glioma.

The chain joins TRBV19 to TRBJ2-1; 7 positions agree with TRBD1. The CDR3 length is 15 residues. Germline-derived CDR1 and CDR2 are LNHDA and SQIVND (reference sequence). J gave up 4 bases and V 0 bases, and 3 bases lay outside the gene matches. CDR3 sequence: CASSIEQGPYNEQFF. The CDR3, as DNA: TGTGCCAGTAGTATAGAACAGGGGCCATACAATGAGCAGTTCTTC.

This rearrangement joins TRBV18 to TRBJ1-5, with D perhaps matching TRBD1 (6 bases). Germline V gene data show CDR1 as KGHSH and CDR2 as LQKENI. There are 13 residues in the CDR3. Trimming left V 6 bases short and J 4 bases short, with 10 bases between. The CDR3, as DNA: TGTGCCAGCTCGGAAGGGGGGAATCAGCCCCAGCATTTT. Its protein is CASSEGGNQPQHF.

The genes are TRBV5-4 and TRBJ1-1; 7 bases match TRBD1. Trimming at V came to 6 bases and at J to 3 bases, leaving 14 bases not matched to a gene. The CDR3 covers 16 residues. Germline V lookup: CDR1 SGHNT, CDR2 YYREEE (reference sequence). The CDR3 sequence is CASNPKTGTVDTEAFF. For the CDR3, the DNA is TGTGCCAGCAACCCAAAAACCGGGACAGTGGACACTGAAGCTTTCTTT.

This rearrangement joins TRBV2 to TRBJ2-5, with D unresolved. V lost 4 bases and J 1 base, leaving 7 bases between the germline ends. Per germline, CDR1 SNHLY and CDR2 FYNNEI. The CDR3 totals 13 residues. As DNA, the CDR3 is TGTGCCAGCAGTGCTAGAGGCCAAGAGACCCAGTACTTC. It specifies CASSARGQETQYF.

The chain joins TRBV6-1 to TRBJ2-5; possible D gene TRBD1, 6 bases. Germline CDR1 reads MNHNS; CDR2 reads SASEGT. There are 13 residues in the CDR3. Trimming shortened V by 2 bases and J by 6 bases, and 10 bases separated the two germline ends. The CDR3 DNA follows: TGTGCCAGCAGTGAAAACAGGGAAAAGACCCAGTACTTC. Encoded protein: CASSENREKTQYF.

This clone was counted between two and nine times. The chain links TRBV28 to TRBJ1-1; D gene uncertain. CDR3 size: 12 residues. CDR1 and CDR2 (germline): MDHEN, SYDVKM. Trimming stripped 8 bases from V and 0 bases from J, with 7 bases between. For the CDR3, the DNA is TGTGCCAGCCATTACTTGAACACTGAAGCTTTCTTT. Its translation is CASHYLNTEAFF.

The chain carries TRBV7-2 and TRBJ2-7, with D maybe TRBD2 (7 bases). CDR1 is SGHTA, CDR2 FQGNSA, per germline. V dropped 4 bases and J dropped 5 bases, with 21 bases sitting between them. CDR3 size: 16 residues. Written as DNA, the CDR3 is TGTGCCAGCAGCTCCACTGGGGGGGGCCCACGCCACGAGCAGTACTTC. Translation gives CASSSTGGGPRHEQYF.

V gene TRBV2 combines with J gene TRBJ1-2; D is uncertain. Germline V gene data show CDR1 as SNHLY and CDR2 as FYNNEI. This CDR3 has 13 amino acids. The V end was cut by 3 bases, the J end by 2 bases, with 7 bases between. CDR3 loop: CASSEAGNYGYTF. CDR3 sequence (DNA): TGTGCCAGCAGTGAGGCAGGAAACTATGGCTACACCTTC.

V is TRBV28 and J is TRBJ1-4; possible D gene TRBD1, 6 bases. V was shortened by 6 bases and J by 7 bases, with 18 bases between the two germline ends. CDR1 is MDHEN and CDR2 is SYDVKM in the germline V gene. The CDR3 is 15 residues long. CDR3 residues: CASRESTGLGEKLFF. The CDR3 nucleotides are TGTGCCAGCAGAGAGTCCACAGGGTTAGGTGAAAAACTGTTTTTT.

The chain recombines TRBV19 with TRBJ1-4; no clear D. The CDR3 runs to 14 residues. Trimming took 8 bases from V and 7 from J, leaving 17 bases between them. CDR1 is LNHDA, CDR2 SQIVND, per germline (reference sequence). Here the CDR3 reads CASSDSAVGEKLFF. CDR3 sequence (DNA): TGTGCCAGTTCCGACTCAGCAGTCGGTGAAAAACTGTTTTTT.

The CDR3 region is CASSQRTGINYGYTF. CDR3 nucleotides: TGTGCCAGCAGCCAACGGACAGGAATAAACTATGGCTACACCTTC. V and J are TRBV5-6 and TRBJ1-2; the match to TRBD1 covers 7 bases. The germline gives CDR1 SGHDT, CDR2 YYEEEE. The CDR3 has 15 amino acids. The V gene end was trimmed by 4 bases and the J gene end by 2 bases; junction bases not matched to a gene: 8.

The chain recombines TRBV11-2 with TRBJ1-2, with D possibly being TRBD1 (5 bases). V was clipped by 5 bases and J by 0 bases, with 10 bases between them. Looked up from germline, CDR1 is SGHAT and CDR2 is FQNNGV. The CDR3 spans 14 residues. The CDR3, as DNA: TGTGCCAGCAGCCGCGGGGACTCTAACTATGGCTACACCTTC. Protein sequence: CASSRGDSNYGYTF.

This clone is a singleton in its sample. The CDR3: CASSQELGPGFGTGYTF. CDR3 DNA: TGCGCCAGCAGCCAAGAATTGGGCCCGGGGTTTGGTACAGGCTACACCTTC. The chain employs TRBV4-3 and TRBJ1-2; no clear D gene. Germline CDR1 and CDR2: LGHNA and YSLEER. V was clipped by 0 bases and J by 8 bases, with 22 bases between them. The CDR3 has 17 residues.

This chain joins TRBV5-1 and TRBJ1-5; TRBD1 matches at 10 bases. Germline lookup yields CDR1 SGHRS and CDR2 YFSETQ. The trim removed 3 bases at V and 6 bases at J, leaving 6 bases unmatched. The CDR3 is 15 amino acids. The CDR3 region is CASSSDGTGVQPQHF. The CDR3 nucleotides are TGCGCCAGCAGCTCCGACGGGACAGGGGTTCAGCCCCAGCATTTT.

A single count supports this clone. This rearrangement joins TRBV15 to TRBJ2-7; perhaps TRBD1 as D (6 bases). In germline, CDR1 is LNHNV, CDR2 YYDKDF (reference sequence). The ends were cut back, 0 bases at V and 6 bases at J, with 15 bases in the middle. The CDR3 loop spans 15 amino acids. CDR3: CATSRDPTTGLEQYF. The DNA of the CDR3 is TGTGCCACCAGCAGAGATCCGACGACAGGTCTCGAGCAGTACTTC.

The chain is built from TRBV19 and TRBJ1-3; D gene uncertain. Trimming removed 3 bases at V and 1 base at J, with 7 bases between. CDR3 length equals 14 residues. Germline V gene data show CDR1 as LNHDA and CDR2 as SQIVND (reference sequence). CDR3 nucleotides: TGTGCCAGTAGTATGAGGGAGTCTGGAAACACCATATATTTT. It is translated as CASSMRESGNTIYF.

This clone was counted a single time. The V call is TRBV27, the J call TRBJ2-5, with 10 bases that match TRBD1. This CDR3 has 13 amino acids. V was pared by 10 bases and J by 5 bases, with 7 bases of the junction left unmatched. Germline V gives CDR1 MNHEY, CDR2 SMNVEV (reference sequence). DNA of the CDR3: TGTGCCATTGGGACAGGGGTTGCGGAGACCCAGTACTTC. Translated, it gives CAIGTGVAETQYF.

The rearrangement joins TRBV29-1 to TRBJ2-7, with 10 positions matching TRBD2. The CDR3 length is 13 residues. V gave up 7 bases and J gave up 6 bases; unmatched junction bases: 9. CDR1 and CDR2 (germline): SQVTM, ANQGSEA. This CDR3 reads CSAEGTSAAEQYF. CDR3 bases: TGCAGCGCAGAAGGGACTAGCGCCGCCGAGCAGTACTTC.

This chain joins TRBV7-9 and TRBJ2-7; D gene ambiguous. The V and J ends lost 5 bases and 0 bases respectively, with 14 bases between them. The CDR3 has 15 amino acids. CDR1 is SEHNR and CDR2 is FQNEAQ in the germline V gene (reference sequence). The CDR3 DNA is TGTGCCAGCAGCCGGCAGGTCTCGAGCTCCTACGAGCAGTACTTC. Translating it yields CASSRQVSSSYEQYF.

Only one count was recorded for this clone. The chain is built from TRBV2 and TRBJ1-2; D uncertain. The germline V gene has CDR1 SNHLY and CDR2 FYNNEI. Trimming left V 7 bases short and J 2 bases short, with 11 bases between. There are 13 residues in the CDR3. In DNA form, the CDR3 reads TGTGCCAGCACCCCTTCCAAAAACTATGGCTACACCTTC. Amino acids: CASTPSKNYGYTF. Full variable domain (rest looked up from reference TRBV2 and TRBJ1-2): EPEVTQTPSHQVTQMGQEVILRCVPISNHLYFYWYRQILGQKVEFLVSFYNNEISEKSEIFDDQFSVERPDGSNFTLKIRSTKLEDSAMYFCASTPSKNYGYTFGSGTRLTVV.

The genes are TRBV7-8 and TRBJ1-2; D is perhaps TRBD1 (6 bases). V was clipped by 1 base and J by 4 bases, with 13 bases between them. The germline gives CDR1 SGHVS, CDR2 FQNEAQ. The CDR3 consists of 15 residues. As DNA, the CDR3 is TGTGCCAGCAGCTTAGTCAGGGGAGTTGGCTATGGCTACACCTTC. This encodes CASSLVRGVGYGYTF.

V usage is TRBV7-2 and J usage is TRBJ2-2; D is tentatively TRBD1 or TRBD2 (5 bases each). Trimming stripped 2 bases from V and 7 bases from J, with 17 bases between. Germline CDR1 reads SGHTA; CDR2 reads FQGNSA. The CDR3 has 16 residues. The DNA of the CDR3 is TGTGCCAGCAGCTTATTGGGGACGGGGAATGGCGGGGAGCTGTTTTTT. Translated, it gives CASSLLGTGNGGELFF.

The CDR3 is CASSTGTGSNQPQHF. The CDR3 nucleotides are TGTGCCAGTAGTACCGGGACAGGGTCCAATCAGCCCCAGCATTTT. The V gene is TRBV19, the J gene TRBJ1-5; 9 bases map to TRBD1. Germline CDR1 reads LNHDA; CDR2 reads SQIVND (reference sequence). This CDR3 is 15 amino acids long. Trimming removed 4 bases from V and 3 bases from J; junction bases left unmatched: 4. Full variable domain (rest looked up from reference TRBV19 and TRBJ1-5): DGGITQSPKYLFRKEGQNVTLSCEQNLNHDAMYWYRQDPGQGLRLIYYSQIVNDFQKGDIAEGYSVSREKKESFPLTVTSAQKNPTAFYLCASSTGTGSNQPQHFGDGTRLSIL.

The CDR3 region is CASSESWDRKEDNSPLHF. For the CDR3, the DNA is TGTGCCAGCAGTGAGAGTTGGGACAGGAAGGAGGATAATTCACCCCTCCACTTT. J is TRBJ1-6 and V is TRBV6-1; 8 bases align to TRBD1. Germline CDR1 is MNHNS and CDR2 is SASEGT. The CDR3 extends over 18 amino acids. The V segment lost 3 bases and the J segment 5 bases; nucleotides outside the gene matches: 12.

The genes are TRBV6-1 and TRBJ1-2, with D perhaps matching TRBD1 (5 bases). In germline, CDR1 is MNHNS, CDR2 SASEGT. The CDR3 runs to 15 residues. The V gene lost 2 bases and the J gene lost 2 bases, with 12 bases spanning the gap. Here the CDR3 reads CASSEYEGKNYGYTF. The CDR3 DNA reads TGTGCCAGCAGTGAATATGAGGGGAAGAACTATGGCTACACCTTC.

This clone occurred a few times. V gene TRBV2 combines with J gene TRBJ1-6; 9 bases are a match to TRBD1. In germline, CDR1 is SNHLY, CDR2 FYNNEI. V trimming: 11 bases; J trimming: 9 bases; junction bases outside the gene matches: 8. CDR3 length equals 13 residues. As DNA, the CDR3 is TGTGCCGGCAAACAGGGGGCGTCTTCACCCCTCCACTTT. Encoded protein: CAGKQGASSPLHF.

This clone was recorded only once. This rearrangement joins TRBV5-6 to TRBJ2-3; D is ambiguous. CDR3 length: 14 residues. With 3 bases removed from V and 0 bases from J, the gap between germline ends came to 8 bases. Germline V gene lookup returns CDR1 SGHDT and CDR2 YYEEEE. The CDR3 DNA reads TGTGCCAGCAGCTCCCTACGGAGCACAGATACGCAGTATTTT. Its protein product is CASSSLRSTDTQYF.

CDR3 sequence: CAWSDPRDRGRETQYF. For the CDR3, the DNA is TGTGCCTGGAGTGACCCTAGGGACAGGGGTAGAGAGACCCAGTACTTC. This chain links TRBV30 with TRBJ2-5; 10 bases are a match to TRBD1. This CDR3 spans 16 amino acids. V shed 1 base, J shed 4 bases, and the junction held 9 bases outside the gene matches. The V gene's germline CDR1 is GTSNPN and CDR2 SVGIG (reference sequence).